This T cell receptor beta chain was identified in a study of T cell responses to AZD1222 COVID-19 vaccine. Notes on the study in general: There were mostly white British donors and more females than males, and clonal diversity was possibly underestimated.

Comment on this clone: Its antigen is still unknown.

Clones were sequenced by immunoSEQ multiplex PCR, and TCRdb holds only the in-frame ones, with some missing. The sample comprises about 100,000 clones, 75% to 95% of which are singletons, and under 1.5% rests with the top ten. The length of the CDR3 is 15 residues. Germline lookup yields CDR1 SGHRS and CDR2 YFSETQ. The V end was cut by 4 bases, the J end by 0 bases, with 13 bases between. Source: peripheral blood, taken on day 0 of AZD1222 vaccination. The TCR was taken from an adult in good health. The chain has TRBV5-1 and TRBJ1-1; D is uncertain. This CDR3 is CASSPGSGVNTEAFF. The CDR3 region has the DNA TGCGCCAGCAGCCCGGGTAGTGGGGTGAACACTGAAGCTTTCTTT.